One sample yielded the 23 T cell receptor beta chains listed below, sequenced in a study of CD8+ T cells in alopecia areata. Sequencing used cDNA as its template, made by extracting RNA and reverse transcribing it. Data came from immunoSEQ multiplex PCR; TCRdb stores just in-frame clones and leaves some out. The table shows 30,000 to 40,000 clones, with more than 60% occurring only once. The sequenced material came from NKG2D-low CD8+ T cells sorted from blood. These receptors all stem from a human donor with alopecia areata.

The V and J genes are TRBV19 and TRBJ2-5; D not certain. V was clipped by 6 bases and J by 2 bases, with 7 bases between them. The CDR3 extends over 12 amino acids. Germline CDR1 and CDR2: LNHDA and SQIVND (reference sequence). CDR3 region: CASSWGQETQYF. For the CDR3, the DNA is TGTGCCAGTAGCTGGGGACAAGAGACCCAGTACTTC.

The chain recombines TRBV6-4 with TRBJ2-7, with D maybe TRBD1 (6 bases). The germline CDR1 and CDR2 sequences are MRHNA and SNTAGT. The V gene lost 8 bases and the J gene lost 11 bases, with 16 bases spanning the gap. There are 11 residues in the CDR3. In DNA, the CDR3 is TGTGCCAGCGTTACAGGGTACTGGGAGTACTTC. This gives the protein CASVTGYWEYF.

J is TRBJ2-5 and V is TRBV28, with 12 positions matching TRBD1. The J call may be incorrect, as the DNA end agrees better with TRBJ2-7. The germline V gene encodes CDR1 MDHEN and CDR2 SYDVKM. The CDR3 runs to 15 residues. CDR3 sequence reads: CASSSPGQGASEQYF. CDR3 DNA sequence: TGTGCCAGCAGTTCTCCGGGACAGGGGGCTAGCGAGCAGTACTTC.

The V and J genes are TRBV7-9 and TRBJ2-2, with TRBD1 matching 8 bases. Germline CDR1 and CDR2: SEHNR and FQNEAQ (reference sequence). CDR3 length: 15 amino acids. J gave up 4 bases and V 4 bases, and 5 bases lay outside the gene matches. CDR3 amino acids: CASSSTGASTGELFF. In DNA form, the CDR3 reads TGTGCCAGCAGCTCGACAGGGGCGTCCACCGGGGAGCTGTTTTTT.

The chain couples TRBV10-3 to TRBJ2-7; TRBD1 agrees at 9 bases. Germline CDR1 ENHRY, CDR2 SYGVKD. Trimming at V came to 5 bases and at J to 3 bases, leaving 8 bases not matched to a gene. The CDR3 sequence is 15 residues long. CDR3 in amino acids: CAISPRTGDSYEQYF. In DNA, the CDR3 is TGTGCCATCAGTCCCCGGACAGGGGATAGCTACGAGCAGTACTTC.

This chain uses TRBV28 with TRBJ2-3; D remains ambiguous. The V and J ends lost 6 bases and 2 bases respectively, with 12 bases between them. Germline CDR1 is MDHEN and CDR2 is SYDVKM. This CDR3 has 14 residues. CDR3 in amino acids: CASSSDRFTDTQYF. The DNA of the CDR3 is TGTGCCAGCAGCTCAGACCGATTCACAGATACGCAGTATTTT.

This clone was picked up one time. V and J are TRBV29-1 and TRBJ2-7; weak D call: TRBD1 (5 bases). Germline V gives CDR1 SQVTM, CDR2 ANQGSEA. The CDR3 spans 11 residues. The V end was cut by 6 bases, the J end by 3 bases, with 9 bases between. The CDR3 DNA is TGCAGCGTCGCTGACAGCTACGAGCAGTACTTC. Amino acid sequence: CSVADSYEQYF.

CDR3 amino acids: CASSEAVGGGTDTQYF. The DNA of the CDR3 is TGTGCCAGCAGTGAAGCGGTCGGGGGGGGGACAGATACGCAGTATTTT. The J gene is TRBJ2-3, the V gene TRBV6-1; the match to TRBD2 covers 8 bases. V lost 0 bases to trimming and J lost 3 bases; unmatched junction nucleotides: 5. Looked up from germline, CDR1 is MNHNS and CDR2 is SASEGT. The CDR3 consists of 16 residues.

The gene calls are TRBV29-1 and TRBJ2-7; TRBD1 matches 7 bases. Germline assignment: CDR1 SQVTM and CDR2 ANQGSEA. This CDR3 region has 13 residues. The V gene end was trimmed by 3 bases and the J gene end by 5 bases; junction bases not matched to a gene: 7. CDR3 protein: CSVETGSWDEQYF. In DNA form, the CDR3 reads TGCAGCGTTGAGACAGGGAGTTGGGACGAGCAGTACTTC.

For the CDR3, the DNA is TGTGCCAGCAGCCTTGCCGGGACTAGCGACTACGAGCAGTACTTC. Translation: CASSLAGTSDYEQYF. The genes are TRBV5-4 and TRBJ2-7; 10 nucleotides agree with TRBD2. The CDR3 runs 15 residues. Germline CDR1 is SGHNT and CDR2 is YYREEE (reference sequence). J was trimmed by 3 bases and V by 4 bases; bases with no gene match: 7. Using reference TRBV5-4 and TRBJ2-7 for the parts outside the CDR3, the full variable domain is ETGVTQSPTHLIKTRGQQVTLRCSSQSGHNTVSWYQQALGQGPQFIFQYYREEENGRGNFPPRFSGLQFPNYSSELNVNALELDDSALYLCASSLAGTSDYEQYFGPGTRLTVT.

The chain carries TRBV6-6 and TRBJ2-7; perhaps TRBD1 as D (6 bases). CDR1 is MNHNY, CDR2 SVGAGI, per germline (reference sequence). The CDR3 runs 13 residues. Trimming cost V 5 bases and J 2 bases, with 10 bases left between them. CDR3 DNA sequence: TGTGCCAGCAGTAGGGGGTCAACCTACGAGCAGTACTTC. Amino acids: CASSRGSTYEQYF.

This chain connects TRBV29-1 to TRBJ2-3; D not certain. The germline V gene has CDR1 SQVTM and CDR2 ANQGSEA. The length of the CDR3 is 11 residues. V gave up 5 bases and J gave up 6 bases, with 9 bases separating them. As DNA, the CDR3 is TGCAGCGTTCGGCACATGGATACGCAGTATTTT. This gives the protein CSVRHMDTQYF.

This clone counts as large. The chain joins TRBV21-1 to TRBJ2-6; the table gives TRBD1 as D, unverified against the DNA. TRBV21-1 is deemed a pseudogene. This CDR3 spans 22 amino acids. The CDR3 sequence: CASSKVERGRGLSLSGANVLTF. CDR3 coding DNA: TGTGCCAGCAGCAAAGTAGAGCGCGGCAGGGGGCTTTCTCTCTCTGGGGCCAACGTCCTGACTTTC.

The chain has TRBV19 and TRBJ2-7; D perhaps matches TRBD1 (6 bases). V dropped 2 bases and J dropped 3 bases, with 14 bases sitting between them. This CDR3 has 15 residues. Germline CDR1 and CDR2: LNHDA and SQIVND (reference sequence). The CDR3 reads CASSIRQGQLYEQYF. The CDR3 DNA sequence: TGTGCCAGTAGTATAAGGCAGGGGCAGCTCTACGAGCAGTACTTC.

A single count supports this clone. The chain couples TRBV6-5 to TRBJ2-5; no definite D call. CDR1 and CDR2 from the germline V gene are MNHEY and SVGAGI. This CDR3 has 14 amino acids. The germline V and J ends were trimmed by 0 bases and 2 bases, with 7 bases remaining between them. The CDR3 region is CASSYSRVQETQYF. CDR3 DNA: TGTGCCAGCAGTTACTCGAGAGTACAAGAGACCCAGTACTTC.

The chain employs TRBV5-1 and TRBJ2-2; tentative D call: TRBD2 (5 bases). Looked up from germline, CDR1 is SGHRS and CDR2 is YFSETQ. V lost 7 bases and J 8 bases, leaving 6 bases between the germline ends. The CDR3 consists of 10 residues. The CDR3 here is CASRGGELFF. The CDR3 bases are TGCGCCAGCCGGGGAGGGGAGCTGTTTTTT. The whole variable domain, filled in from reference TRBV5-1 and TRBJ2-2, reads KAGVTQTPRYLIKTRGQQVTLSCSPISGHRSVSWYQQTPGQGLQFLFEYFSETQRNKGNFPGRFSGRQFSNSRSEMNVSTLELGDSALYLCASRGGELFFGEGSRLTVL.

The chain combines TRBV5-1 with TRBJ1-5; D is unresolved. V lost 0 bases and J lost 2, with 9 bases in between. This CDR3 comprises 15 residues. Germline assignment: CDR1 SGHRS and CDR2 YFSETQ. This chain's CDR3 is CASSLDPTGNQPQHF. The CDR3 DNA is TGCGCCAGCAGCTTGGATCCCACCGGCAATCAGCCCCAGCATTTT.

The V gene is TRBV4-1, the J gene TRBJ2-2; tentative D call: TRBD1 (6 bases). Trimming shortened V by 5 bases and J by 2 bases, and 12 bases separated the two germline ends. This CDR3 spans 15 amino acids. Per germline, CDR1 MGHRA and CDR2 YSYEKL. The CDR3 region is CASSYGQLNTGELFF. CDR3 coding DNA: TGCGCCAGCAGCTATGGACAGCTCAACACCGGGGAGCTGTTTTTT.

V usage is TRBV27 and J usage is TRBJ2-1; TRBD2 is a possible D gene (6 bases). The CDR3 runs 15 residues. V lost 2 bases and J 8 bases, leaving 16 bases between the germline ends. Germline V gene sequence: CDR1 MNHEY, CDR2 SMNVEV (reference sequence). The CDR3 bases are TGTGCCAGCAGTTTACTGGGGGGTACTGTCGATGAGCAGTTCTTC. This gives the protein CASSLLGGTVDEQFF.

This chain connects TRBV27 to TRBJ2-7; D remains unclear. The CDR3 runs 15 residues. CDR1 and CDR2 from the germline V gene are MNHEY and SMNVEV (reference sequence). The ends were cut back, 0 bases at V and 1 base at J, with 10 bases in the middle. CDR3 nucleotide sequence: TGTGCCAGCAGTTTATCGAATGGTCAGTCCTACGAGCAGTACTTC. Residues: CASSLSNGQSYEQYF.

V is TRBV2 and J is TRBJ2-5; 7 bases fit TRBD2. Germline trimming cut 8 bases from V and 4 bases from J; bases unmatched to any gene: 16. Per the germline V gene, CDR1 is SNHLY and CDR2 is FYNNEI. The CDR3 spans 16 residues. The CDR3 sequence: CASDSSGVPLRETQYF. Written as DNA, the CDR3 is TGTGCCAGCGACTCTAGCGGAGTACCCCTTAGAGAGACCCAGTACTTC.

This clone was recorded only once. The germline gene is not matched at one end of the junction; a read error may be the cause. The rearrangement uses TRBV7-7 and TRBJ2-2, with D possibly matching TRBD1 (5 bases). The CDR3 loop spans 14 amino acids. Germline CDR1 reads SSHAT; CDR2 reads FNYEAQ (reference sequence). This chain's CDR3 is CASSEYRSTGELFF. CDR3 DNA: TGTGCTAGCAGCGAATACAGGAGCACCGGGGAGCTGTTTTTT.

The CDR3 region is CASSDESGANVLTF. The CDR3 nucleotides are TGTGCCAGCAGTGACGAGTCTGGGGCCAACGTCCTGACTTTC. The V call is TRBV6-4, the J call TRBJ2-6; D call uncertain. V lost 2 bases and J 1 base, leaving 3 bases between the germline ends. Germline CDR1 reads MRHNA; CDR2 reads SNTAGT. The CDR3 covers 14 residues.